This TCR beta chain was recovered during a study of cytomegalovirus exposure and HLA in healthy donors (dated by TCRdb to about 2017). A note on the overall study: A later analysis indicated that the 120 validation repertoires were generated on the platform also employed for the approximately 700 repertoires of the first cohort. The aim of the study was to test whether cataloging public T cell receptors could identify signatures of past pathogen exposure. A separate validation cohort of approximately 130 different subjects was used in addition to the approximately 610-subject first cohort. High-throughput TCR immunosequencing, statistical association of individual TCRs with disease status, and machine learning were combined to predict cytomegalovirus infection status.

The CDR3 numbers 17 residues from cysteine through phenylalanine. This entry keeps only the CDR3 DNA: 51 bases, framed from base 1. After removal of 7 bases from V and 6 bases from J, the junction retains 15 bases not matched to a gene. From the germline V gene, CDR1 is SNHLY and CDR2 is FYNNEI. Libraries were made using the immunoSEQ multiplex PCR assay. The authors' pipeline ran thus. A statistical classification framework was developed to diagnose cytomegalovirus status using the catalog of TCR beta chain sequences. TCRdb limited this immuneACCESS table to in-frame rearrangements with V and J called. A share of clones is missing; checked studies link under half to unresolved V genes, and the rest is unexplained. V, J and clone size are taken as reported in that table, and D and trimming were inferred from the DNA itself. Here the sample has about 220,000 clones; roughly 88% occur a single time. About an eighth of the sample goes to the ten largest clones.

In this sample, this clone turned up once. Which antigen it targets is not known. No base-level quality is on record; no much larger clone is a single base apart. Points the paper makes about the study in general: The classifier was reported to diagnose cytomegalovirus status with high specificity and sensitivity in both the original cohort and the validation cohort. All 110 or so repertoires were used to score co-occurrence in the validation cohort in a later analysis, because that analysis had no HLA typing for the cohort. While some public TCRs were present in many individuals, most TCR sequences turned up only very rarely across donors. It was suggested by the authors that the approach could potentially be generalized to other disease states and immunological phenotypes. In the study, some 180 TCR beta chains were listed as associated with cytomegalovirus. In vitro tests confirmed that a few of the cytomegalovirus-associated TCR beta chains recognize cytomegalovirus antigens. Subsequent analysis determined that TCRs grouped into clusters in the first cohort also showed a tendency toward co-occurrence across the roughly 110 validation repertoires, and approximately 93% of cluster scores exceeded 0.

The donors were included in the validation cohort of roughly 130 subjects, a group kept apart from the roughly 700-subject first cohort. The source is a woman aged 30 to 39 in good health and CMV-seropositive. Sequencing was done on a sample of PBMCs. The chain uses TRBV2 and TRBJ1-2; TRBD1 lines up with 12 middle nucleotides. The DNA sequence reads TGTGCCAGCACCGAACAAAGGGGGACAGGGGGCTTTCATGGCTACACCTTC. It specifies CASTEQRGTGGFHGYTF. With all but the CDR3 taken from the reference TRBV2 and TRBJ1-2 genes, the full variable domain is: EPEVTQTPSHQVTQMGQEVILRCVPISNHLYFYWYRQILGQKVEFLVSFYNNEISEKSEIFDDQFSVERPDGSNFTLKIRSTKLEDSAMYFCASTEQRGTGGFHGYTFGSGTRLTVV.